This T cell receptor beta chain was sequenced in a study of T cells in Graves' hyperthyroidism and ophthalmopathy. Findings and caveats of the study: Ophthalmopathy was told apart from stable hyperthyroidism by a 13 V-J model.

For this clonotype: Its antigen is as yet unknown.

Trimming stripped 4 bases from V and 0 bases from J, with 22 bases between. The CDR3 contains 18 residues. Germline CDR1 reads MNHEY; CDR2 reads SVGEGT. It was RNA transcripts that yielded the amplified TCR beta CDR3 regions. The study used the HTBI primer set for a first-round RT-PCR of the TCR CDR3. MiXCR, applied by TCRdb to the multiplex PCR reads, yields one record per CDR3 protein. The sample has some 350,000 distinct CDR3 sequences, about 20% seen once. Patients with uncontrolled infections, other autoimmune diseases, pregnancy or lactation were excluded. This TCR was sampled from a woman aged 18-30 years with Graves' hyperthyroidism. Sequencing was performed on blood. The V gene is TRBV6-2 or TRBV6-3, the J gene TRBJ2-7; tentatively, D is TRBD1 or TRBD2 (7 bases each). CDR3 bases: TGTGCCAGCAGTTTTCCCCCCTACGACAGGGACTACTCCTACGAGCAGTACTTC. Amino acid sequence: CASSFPPYDRDYSYEQYF.